The rows below give T cell receptor beta chains drawn from one sample of a study of blood T cell repertoires in COVID-19. Profiling relied on immunoSEQ multiplex PCR, and the TCRdb table lists in-frame clones only, not all of them. The profile covers around 170,000 clones, with about 81% appearing a single time and 12% taken by the ten largest. The sample taken for sequencing was peripheral blood. The receptors stem from a woman at least 80 years old with COVID-19, enrolled during active disease. Each CDR3 is given with its conserved first and last residue. Fields, in order: V gene, J gene, CDR3 protein.

TRBV6-5	TRBJ1-3	CASSYRGLSGNTIYF
TRBV19	TRBJ2-2	CASSIAPGLAGAPGTGELFF
TRBV6-5	TRBJ2-7	CASRTPGGGEQYF
TRBV5-6	TRBJ1-2	CASSLGQNYGYTF
TRBV5-1	TRBJ1-2	CASSLSGQGTGYTF
TRBV6-2/TRBV6-3	TRBJ1-2	CASSYIAIFYGYTF
TRBV7-3	TRBJ1-2	CASSPGVGYGYTF
TRBV5-1	TRBJ2-7	CASSLLGPAQGIGSEQYF
TRBV6-5	TRBJ1-2	CASSYSDRGDYGYTF
TRBV7-8	TRBJ2-2	CASSFLRDFGGELFF
TRBV19	TRBJ2-3	CASSIFGGAITDTQYF
TRBV27	TRBJ2-1	CASRPRTGLAGGSQFF
TRBV5-8	TRBJ2-3	CASSIPSHRELTDTQYF
TRBV7-6	TRBJ2-1	CASSLVQGKQRKGNEQFF